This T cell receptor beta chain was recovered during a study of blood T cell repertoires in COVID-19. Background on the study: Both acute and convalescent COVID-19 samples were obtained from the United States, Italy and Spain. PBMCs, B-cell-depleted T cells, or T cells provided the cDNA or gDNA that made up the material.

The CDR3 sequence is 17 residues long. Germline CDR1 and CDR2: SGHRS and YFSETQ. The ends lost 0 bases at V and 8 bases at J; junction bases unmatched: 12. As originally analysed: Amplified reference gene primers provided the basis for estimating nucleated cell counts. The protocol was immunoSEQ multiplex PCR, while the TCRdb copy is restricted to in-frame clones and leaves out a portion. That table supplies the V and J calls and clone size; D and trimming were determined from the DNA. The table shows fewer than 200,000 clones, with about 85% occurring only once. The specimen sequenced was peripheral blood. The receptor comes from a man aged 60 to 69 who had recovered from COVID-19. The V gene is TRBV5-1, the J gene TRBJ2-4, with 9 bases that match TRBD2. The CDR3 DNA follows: TGCGCCAGCAGCTTGGGCCGACAGCGGGGGGATAGGGACATTCAGTACTTC. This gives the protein CASSLGRQRGDRDIQYF.